This T cell receptor beta chain was sequenced during a study of blood T cell repertoires in COVID-19 (TCRdb year 2020). About the investigation overall: Collaborator samples came from the United States, Italy and Spain and covered acute and convalescent phases of COVID-19. The prospective study material was composed of cDNA or gDNA derived from T cells, B-cell-depleted T cells, or PBMCs. Subjects who had been exposed to COVID-19, were actively infected with it, or had recovered from it provided the deeply sampled blood TCRbeta repertoires that made up the dataset. The repertoires were made available in a free public database intended to serve as a resource for research on the immune response to SARS-CoV-2. The samples were drawn from the first 160 participants of the ongoing ImmuneRACE study and from 1,254 subjects provided by 6 global collaborators. Sample metadata almost always included a de-identified subject ID, COVID-19 status, age in years and sex. Where available, HLA class I and class II types were obtained from metadata supplied by the sample provider rather than from assay-based typing.

In the prospective study, participants were roughly 18 to 100 years old, resided in about two dozen geographic areas of the United States, and were enrolled through a virtual design. In the prospective study, participants were assigned to cohorts based on the clinical history participants reported in a screening survey and a study questionnaire. Recovered participants in ImmuneRACE Cohort 3 were defined by two consecutive negative NP/OP PCR tests, clearance by a healthcare professional, or resolution of symptoms. In the prospective study, whole blood, serum and a nasopharyngeal or oropharyngeal swab were collected from each participant by mobile phlebotomists. Additional blood draws and questionnaires over an approximately 2-month period could optionally be provided by prospective study participants. Before DNA extraction, blood samples from the prospective study were shipped at room temperature or frozen.

Overall study outcomes, separate from this receptor: The quantity of clinical and demographic metadata differed by source and by participant and was supplied without curation.

Of note for this clone: Its antigen is currently not known. No much larger clonotype is one base removed from it; base qualities were not supplied.

V sheds 6 bases and J sheds 4 bases, leaving 7 bases between their ends. The CDR3 numbers 12 residues from cysteine through phenylalanine. The CDR3 DNA has 36 bases and is translated from base 1. Sequences MDHEN (CDR1) and SYDVKM (CDR2) are obtained from the germline V gene. TCRbeta CDR3 regions were amplified from genomic DNA by means of the immunoSEQ Assay, a bias-controlled multiplex PCR. The authors' pipeline ran thus. The number of nucleated cells in each sample was estimated from the amplification of reference gene primers within the assay. To quantify the absolute abundance of each unique TCRbeta CDR3 rearrangement, sequence reads were collapsed and filtered. For each sample, productive Simpson clonality was calculated as the square root of Simpson's diversity index over productive rearrangements. Sourced from immuneACCESS, this table was stored by TCRdb with only in-frame sequences that have V and J called. A share of the clones is absent; for the studies checked, an unresolved V gene accounts for under half, and the remainder has no known explanation. That table gives V, J and clone size, and the DNA gave D and trimming. The sample table records roughly 300,000 clones; 80% to 95% of these occur just once. In total, the top ten clones hold approximately 1.2% of the sample.

The rearranged chain carries TRBV28 and TRBJ1-3, and TRBD1 may be the D gene, going by 6 matching bases. This TCR was sampled from a woman aged 25 to 45 who had recovered from COVID-19. Material for sequencing was PBMCs or T cells enriched from blood (not recorded which). The DNA is as follows: TGTGCCAGCAGCACAGGGGGAAACACCATATATTTT. This yields the protein CASSTGGNTIYF.